Detailed here is one T cell receptor beta chain. Trimming took 2 bases from V and 1 from J, leaving 12 bases between them. Per the germline V gene, CDR1 is SGDLS and CDR2 is YYNGEE. The CDR3 loop spans 15 amino acids. The data were taken from a study of blood T cell repertoires in COVID-19. Original methodology: Researchers report that nucleated cell counts were estimated from reference gene primer amplification. Some clones are missing from TCRdb's copy, which holds only in-frame ones; the method was immunoSEQ multiplex PCR. Clone size and the V and J calls come from that table; the DNA yielded D and trimming. The sample shows around 430,000 clones, about 83% of them seen only once. In terms of age and location, participants ranged from roughly 18 to 90 years and lived in around 22 US areas.

Source material: PBMCs or T cells enriched from blood (not recorded which). The receptor was isolated from a woman between 50 and 59 years old who had recovered from COVID-19. This chain uses TRBV9 with TRBJ1-1; D unclear. CDR3 coding DNA: TGTGCCAGCAGCGTCACGGGATTTAAGAACACTGAAGCTTTCTTT. This encodes CASSVTGFKNTEAFF.